This T cell receptor beta chain was recorded in a study of metastatic and nonmetastatic thyroid tumors. Regarding this clone: A much more abundant neighbour one base away suggests this may be a read error. Other DNA sequences in this sample translate to the same CDR3.

The entire patient cohort was treatment-naive prior to thyroid surgery. This CDR3 contains 11 residues. Trimming cost V 6 bases and J 4 bases, with 8 bases left between them. The germline gives CDR1 SGHKS, CDR2 YYEKEE (reference sequence). TCRdb reassembled clones from the PCR reads with MiXCR. The sample holds around 40,000 clones; approximately 18% are singletons and the top ten take 6.2%. This receptor was taken from a male donor with papillary thyroid cancer or a benign thyroid nodule (not recorded which). Some clones in this sample may be carry-over from other donors' samples. The chain joins TRBV5-5 to TRBJ2-7; D not resolved. Sequences were obtained from blood. The CDR3 is CASNFGYEQYF. CDR3 sequence (DNA): TGTGCCAGCAACTTTGGTTACGAGCAGTACTTC.